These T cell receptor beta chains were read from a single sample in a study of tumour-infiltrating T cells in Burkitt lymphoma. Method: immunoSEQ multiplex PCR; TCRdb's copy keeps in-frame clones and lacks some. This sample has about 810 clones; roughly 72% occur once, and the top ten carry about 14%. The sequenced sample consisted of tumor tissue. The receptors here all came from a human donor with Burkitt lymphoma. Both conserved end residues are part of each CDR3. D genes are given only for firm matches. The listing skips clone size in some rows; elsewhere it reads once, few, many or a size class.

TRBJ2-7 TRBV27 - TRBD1 CASSPGTGEYEQYF TGTGCCAGCAGTCCAGGGACAGGGGAATACGAGCAGTACTTC
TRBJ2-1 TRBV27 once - CASSTLYNEQFF TGTGCCAGCAGTACCCTATACAATGAGCAGTTCTTC
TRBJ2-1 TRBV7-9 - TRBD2 CASSFGSGLVNEQFF TGTGCCAGCAGCTTCGGTAGCGGGTTGGTTAATGAGCAGTTCTTC
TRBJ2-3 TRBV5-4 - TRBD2 CASSLFGREVVDTQYF TGTGCCAGCAGCTTGTTTGGGCGGGAGGTAGTAGATACGCAGTATTTT
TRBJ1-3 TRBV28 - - CASSVGGAAGNTIYF TGTGCCAGCAGTGTTGGGGGGGCCGCTGGAAACACCATATATTTT
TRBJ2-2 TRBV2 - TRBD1 CASSVIFTGGLTGELFF TGTGCCAGCAGCGTGATCTTTACAGGGGGCCTCACCGGGGAGCTGTTTTTT
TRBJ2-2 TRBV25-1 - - CACSSGTYTGELFF TGTGCCTGTAGTTCCGGAACCTACACCGGGGAGCTGTTTTTT
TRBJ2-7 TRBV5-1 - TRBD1 CASSLGQGADEQYF TGCGCCAGCAGCTTAGGACAGGGGGCCGACGAGCAGTACTTC
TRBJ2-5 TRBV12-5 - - CASVRGALETQYF TGTGCTAGTGTCCGAGGAGCCTTAGAGACCCAGTACTTC
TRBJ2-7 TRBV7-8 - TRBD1 CASSLRDRPAYEQYF TGTGCCAGCAGCTTACGGGACAGGCCCGCCTACGAGCAGTACTTC
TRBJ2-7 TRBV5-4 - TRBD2 CASSLGLAGSYEQYF TGTGCCAGCAGCTTAGGACTAGCGGGGTCCTACGAGCAGTACTTC
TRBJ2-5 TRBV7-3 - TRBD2 CASSRLAQETQYF TGTGCCAGCAGCCGACTAGCACAAGAGACCCAGTACTTC
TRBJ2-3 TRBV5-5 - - CASSWFGTAPGDTQYF TGTGCCAGCAGCTGGTTCGGGACTGCTCCTGGGGATACGCAGTATTTT
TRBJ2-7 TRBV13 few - CASSLAPSSSYEQYF TGTGCCAGCAGCTTAGCCCCTTCAAGCTCCTACGAGCAGTACTTC
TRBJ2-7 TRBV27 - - CASSLSGVLDEQYF TGTGCCAGCAGTTTATCCGGCGTGCTGGACGAGCAGTACTTC
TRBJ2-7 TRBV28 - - CASSASTGPKSSYEQYF TGTGCCAGCAGTGCCTCCACGGGACCCAAGAGCTCCTACGAGCAGTACTTC
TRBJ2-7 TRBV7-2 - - CASSLDHFSYEQYF TGTGCCAGCAGCTTAGACCACTTCTCCTACGAGCAGTACTTC
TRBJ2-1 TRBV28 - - CASSLGLNSYNEQFF TGTGCCAGCAGTCTTGGACTTAACTCCTACAATGAGCAGTTCTTC
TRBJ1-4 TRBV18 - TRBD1 CASSPTGQGAVKLFF TGTGCCAGCTCACCAACTGGACAGGGGGCAGTAAAACTGTTTTTT
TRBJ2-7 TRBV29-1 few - CSVALVETHEQYF TGCAGCGTGGCCCTGGTGGAAACCCACGAGCAGTACTTC